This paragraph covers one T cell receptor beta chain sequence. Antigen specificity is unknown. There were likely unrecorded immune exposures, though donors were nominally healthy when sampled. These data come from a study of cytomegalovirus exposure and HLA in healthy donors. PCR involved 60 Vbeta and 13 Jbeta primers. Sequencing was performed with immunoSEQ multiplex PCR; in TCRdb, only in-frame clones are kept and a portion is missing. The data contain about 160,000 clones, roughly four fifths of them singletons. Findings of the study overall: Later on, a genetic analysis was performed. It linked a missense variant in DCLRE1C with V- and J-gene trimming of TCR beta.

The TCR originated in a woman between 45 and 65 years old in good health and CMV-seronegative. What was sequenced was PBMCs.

CDR3 bases: TGTGCCAGAAGCCAATTAGGGGGCAGGGGGAACACTGAAGCTTTCTTT. This gives the protein CARSQLGGRGNTEAFF. This chain connects TRBV5-3 to TRBJ1-1; TRBD1 matches 7 bases. TRBV5-3 is reported as an ORF; its role is uncertain. The ends lost 4 bases at V and 1 base at J; junction bases unmatched: 10. CDR3 length equals 16 residues.